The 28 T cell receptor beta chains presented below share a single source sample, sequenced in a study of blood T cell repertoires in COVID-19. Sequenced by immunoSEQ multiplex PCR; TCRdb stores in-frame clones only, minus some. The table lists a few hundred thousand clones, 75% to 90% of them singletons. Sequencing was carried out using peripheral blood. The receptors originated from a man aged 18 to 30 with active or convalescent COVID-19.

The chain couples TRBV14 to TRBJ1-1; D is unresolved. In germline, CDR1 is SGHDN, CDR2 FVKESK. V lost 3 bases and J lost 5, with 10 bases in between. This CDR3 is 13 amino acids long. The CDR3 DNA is TGTGCCAGCAGCCAGTTAGAGTGGACTGAAGCTTTCTTT. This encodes CASSQLEWTEAFF.

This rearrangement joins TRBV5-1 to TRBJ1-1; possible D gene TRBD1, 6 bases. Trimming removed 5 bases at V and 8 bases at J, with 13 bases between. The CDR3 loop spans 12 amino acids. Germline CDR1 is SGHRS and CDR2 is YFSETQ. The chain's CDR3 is CASSPTGAEAFF. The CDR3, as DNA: TGCGCCAGCAGTCCGACAGGAGCCGAAGCTTTCTTT.

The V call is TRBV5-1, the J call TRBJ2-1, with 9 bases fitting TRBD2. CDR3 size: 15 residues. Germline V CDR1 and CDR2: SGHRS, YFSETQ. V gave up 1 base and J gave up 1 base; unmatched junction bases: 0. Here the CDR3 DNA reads TGCGCCAGCAGCTTGACTAGCGGGTCCTACAATGAGCAGTTCTTC. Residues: CASSLTSGSYNEQFF.

CDR3 sequence (DNA): TGTGCCAGCAGTAGCGGGAGTCACGAGCAGTACTTC. Protein sequence: CASSSGSHEQYF. V and J are TRBV9 and TRBJ2-7; 9 bases align to TRBD2. From germline, CDR1 is SGDLS and CDR2 YYNGEE. J gave up 5 bases and V 5 bases, and 2 bases lay outside the gene matches. The CDR3 loop spans 12 amino acids.

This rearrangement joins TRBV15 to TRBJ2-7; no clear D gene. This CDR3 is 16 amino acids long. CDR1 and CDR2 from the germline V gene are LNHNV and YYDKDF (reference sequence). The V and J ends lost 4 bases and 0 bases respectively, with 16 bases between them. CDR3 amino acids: CATSNVPKISSYEQYF. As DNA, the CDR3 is TGTGCCACCAGCAATGTCCCGAAAATCAGCTCCTACGAGCAGTACTTC.

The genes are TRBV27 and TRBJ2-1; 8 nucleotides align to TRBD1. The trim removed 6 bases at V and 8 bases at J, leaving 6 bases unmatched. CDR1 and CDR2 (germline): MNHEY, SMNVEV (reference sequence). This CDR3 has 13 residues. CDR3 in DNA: TGTGCCAGCAGACGACAGGGGTGGCATGAGCAGTTCTTC. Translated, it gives CASRRQGWHEQFF.

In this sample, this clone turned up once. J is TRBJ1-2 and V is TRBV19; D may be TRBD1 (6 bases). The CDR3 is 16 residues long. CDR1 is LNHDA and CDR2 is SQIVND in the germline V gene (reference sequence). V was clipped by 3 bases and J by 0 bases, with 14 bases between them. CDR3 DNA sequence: TGTGCCAGTAGTATGCGGACAGTCACCCCTAACTATGGCTACACCTTC. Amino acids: CASSMRTVTPNYGYTF. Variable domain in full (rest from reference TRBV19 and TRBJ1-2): DGGITQSPKYLFRKEGQNVTLSCEQNLNHDAMYWYRQDPGQGLRLIYYSQIVNDFQKGDIAEGYSVSREKKESFPLTVTSAQKNPTAFYLCASSMRTVTPNYGYTFGSGTRLTVV.

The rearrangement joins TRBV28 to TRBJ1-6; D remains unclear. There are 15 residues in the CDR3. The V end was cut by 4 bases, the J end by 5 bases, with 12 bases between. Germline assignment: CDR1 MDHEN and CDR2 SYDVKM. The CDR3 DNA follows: TGTGCCAGCAGTTCCCGGGGAAGAGATAATTCACCCCTCCACTTT. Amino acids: CASSSRGRDNSPLHF.

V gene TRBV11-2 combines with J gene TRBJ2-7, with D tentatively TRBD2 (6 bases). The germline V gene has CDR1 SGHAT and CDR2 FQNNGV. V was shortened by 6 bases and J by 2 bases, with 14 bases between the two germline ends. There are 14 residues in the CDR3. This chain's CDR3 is CASRGREITYEQYF. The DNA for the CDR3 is TGTGCCAGCAGGGGGCGGGAAATTACCTACGAGCAGTACTTC.

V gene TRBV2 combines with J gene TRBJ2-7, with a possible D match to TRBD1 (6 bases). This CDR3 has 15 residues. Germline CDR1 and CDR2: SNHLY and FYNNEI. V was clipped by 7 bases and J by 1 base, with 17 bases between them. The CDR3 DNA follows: TGTGCCAGCAAGGGGCGGGTACAGGGATCCTACGAGCAGTACTTC. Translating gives CASKGRVQGSYEQYF.

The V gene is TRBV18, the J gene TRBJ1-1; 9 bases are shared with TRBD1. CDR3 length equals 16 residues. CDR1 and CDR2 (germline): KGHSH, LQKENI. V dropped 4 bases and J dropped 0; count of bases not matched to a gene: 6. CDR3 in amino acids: CASSLQGAYMNTEAFF. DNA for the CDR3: TGTGCCAGCTCACTACAGGGGGCTTACATGAACACTGAAGCTTTCTTT.

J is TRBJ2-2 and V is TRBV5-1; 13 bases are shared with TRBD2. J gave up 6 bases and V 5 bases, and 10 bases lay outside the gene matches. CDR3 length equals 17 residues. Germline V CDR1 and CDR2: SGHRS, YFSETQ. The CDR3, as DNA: TGCGCCAGCAGTCCTGGACTAGCGGGGGCCCGATCCGGGGAGCTGTTTTTT. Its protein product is CASSPGLAGARSGELFF.

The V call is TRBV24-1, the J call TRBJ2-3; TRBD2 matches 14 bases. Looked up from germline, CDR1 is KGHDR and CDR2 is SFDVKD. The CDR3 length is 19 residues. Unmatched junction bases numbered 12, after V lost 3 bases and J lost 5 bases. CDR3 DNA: TGTGCCACCAGTGATCCCAGGGAGGGACTAGCGGGAGTTGAAGATACGCAGTATTTT. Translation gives CATSDPREGLAGVEDTQYF.

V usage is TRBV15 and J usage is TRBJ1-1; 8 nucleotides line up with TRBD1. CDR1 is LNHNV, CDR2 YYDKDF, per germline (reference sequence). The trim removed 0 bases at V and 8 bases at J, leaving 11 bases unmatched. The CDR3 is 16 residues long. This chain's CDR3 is CATSRDPWTGKSEAFF. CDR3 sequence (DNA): TGTGCCACCAGCAGAGATCCGTGGACAGGGAAATCCGAAGCTTTCTTT. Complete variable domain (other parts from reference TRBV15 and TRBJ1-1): DAMVIQNPRYQVTQFGKPVTLSCSQTLNHNVMYWYQQKSSQAPKLLFHYYDKDFNNEADTPDNFQSRRPNTSFCFLDIRSPGLGDTAMYLCATSRDPWTGKSEAFFGQGTRLTVV.

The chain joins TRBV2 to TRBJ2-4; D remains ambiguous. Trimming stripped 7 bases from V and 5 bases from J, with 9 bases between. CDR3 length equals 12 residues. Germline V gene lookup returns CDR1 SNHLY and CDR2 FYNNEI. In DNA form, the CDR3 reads TGTGCCAGCAACCCTGCAGAAAACATTCAGTACTTC. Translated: CASNPAENIQYF. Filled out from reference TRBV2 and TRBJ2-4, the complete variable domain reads EPEVTQTPSHQVTQMGQEVILRCVPISNHLYFYWYRQILGQKVEFLVSFYNNEISEKSEIFDDQFSVERPDGSNFTLKIRSTKLEDSAMYFCASNPAENIQYFGAGTRLSVL.

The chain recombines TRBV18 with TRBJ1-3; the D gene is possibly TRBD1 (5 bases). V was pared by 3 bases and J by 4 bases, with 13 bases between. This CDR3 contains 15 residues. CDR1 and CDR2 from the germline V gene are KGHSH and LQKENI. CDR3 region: CASSPRGGNGNTIYF. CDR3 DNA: TGTGCCAGCTCACCTCGCGGGGGGAACGGAAACACCATATATTTT.

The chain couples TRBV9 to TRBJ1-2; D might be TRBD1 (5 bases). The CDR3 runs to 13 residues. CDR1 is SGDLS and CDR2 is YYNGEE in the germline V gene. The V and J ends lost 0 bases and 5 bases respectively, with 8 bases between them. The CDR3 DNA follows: TGTGCCAGCAGCGTAGCAGACAGATATGGCTACACCTTC. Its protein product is CASSVADRYGYTF.

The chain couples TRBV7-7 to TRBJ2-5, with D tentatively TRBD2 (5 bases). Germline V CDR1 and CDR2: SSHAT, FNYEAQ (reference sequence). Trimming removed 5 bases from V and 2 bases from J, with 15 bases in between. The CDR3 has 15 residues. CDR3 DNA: TGTGCCAGCAGCGAGGCGCGGACTGTACAAGAGACCCAGTACTTC. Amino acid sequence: CASSEARTVQETQYF.

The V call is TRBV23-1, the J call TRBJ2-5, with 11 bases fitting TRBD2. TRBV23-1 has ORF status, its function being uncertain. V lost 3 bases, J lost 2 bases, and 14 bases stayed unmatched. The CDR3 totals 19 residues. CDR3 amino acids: CASSQQCPSGRFKQETQYF. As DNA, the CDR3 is TGCGCCAGCAGTCAGCAGTGCCCTAGCGGGAGGTTCAAGCAAGAGACCCAGTACTTC.

CDR3 in amino acids: CASSVRPAYNEQFF. The CDR3 region has the DNA TGTGCCAGCAGCGTACGCCCGGCCTACAATGAGCAGTTCTTC. The chain employs TRBV27 and TRBJ2-1, with unresolved D. The CDR3 is 14 residues long. The germline V gene has CDR1 MNHEY and CDR2 SMNVEV (reference sequence). Trimming took 6 bases from V and 2 from J, leaving 11 bases between them.

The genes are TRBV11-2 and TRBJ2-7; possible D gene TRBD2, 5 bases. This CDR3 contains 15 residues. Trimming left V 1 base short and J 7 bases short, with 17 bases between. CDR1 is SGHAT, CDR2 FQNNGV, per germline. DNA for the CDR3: TGTGCCAGCAGCTTAGTCCGGACCGGGGAATTGGAGCAGTACTTC. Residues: CASSLVRTGELEQYF. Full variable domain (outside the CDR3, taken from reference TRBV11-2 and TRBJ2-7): EAGVAQSPRYKIIEKRQSVAFWCNPISGHATLYWYQQILGQGPKLLIQFQNNGVVDDSQLPKDRFSAERLKGVDSTLKIQPAKLEDSAVYLCASSLVRTGELEQYFGPGTRLTVT.

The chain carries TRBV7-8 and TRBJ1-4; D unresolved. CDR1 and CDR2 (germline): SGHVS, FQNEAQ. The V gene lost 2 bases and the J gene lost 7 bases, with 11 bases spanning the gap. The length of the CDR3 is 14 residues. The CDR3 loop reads CASSLIGGPEKLFF. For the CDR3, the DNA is TGTGCCAGCAGCTTAATCGGAGGCCCTGAAAAACTGTTTTTT.

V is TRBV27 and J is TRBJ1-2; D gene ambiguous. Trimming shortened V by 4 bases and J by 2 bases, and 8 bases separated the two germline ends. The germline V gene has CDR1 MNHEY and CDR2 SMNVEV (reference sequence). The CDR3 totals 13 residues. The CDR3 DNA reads TGTGCCAGCAGTTCAGGTGTCAACTATGGCTACACCTTC. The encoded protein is CASSSGVNYGYTF.

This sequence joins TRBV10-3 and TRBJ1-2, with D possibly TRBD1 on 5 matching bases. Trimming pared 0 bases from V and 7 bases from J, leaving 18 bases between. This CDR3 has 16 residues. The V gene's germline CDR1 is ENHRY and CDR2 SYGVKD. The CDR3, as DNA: TGTGCCATCAGTGAGTCGGGTCTGGGGCCGTCCGGTGGCTACACCTTC. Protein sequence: CAISESGLGPSGGYTF.

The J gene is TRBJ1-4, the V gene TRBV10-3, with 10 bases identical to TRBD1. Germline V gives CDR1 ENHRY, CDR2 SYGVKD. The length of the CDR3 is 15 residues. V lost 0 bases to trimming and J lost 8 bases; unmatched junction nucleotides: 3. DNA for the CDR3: TGTGCCATCAGTGAGTCGGGGACAGGGGCCGAAAAACTGTTTTTT. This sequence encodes CAISESGTGAEKLFF.

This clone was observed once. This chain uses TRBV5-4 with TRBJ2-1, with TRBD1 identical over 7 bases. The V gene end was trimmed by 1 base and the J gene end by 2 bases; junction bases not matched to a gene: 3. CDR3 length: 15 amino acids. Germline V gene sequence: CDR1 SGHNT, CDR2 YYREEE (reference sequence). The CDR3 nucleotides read TGTGCCAGCAGCTTGCTCCAGGGGGCCTACAATGAGCAGTTCTTC. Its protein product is CASSLLQGAYNEQFF.

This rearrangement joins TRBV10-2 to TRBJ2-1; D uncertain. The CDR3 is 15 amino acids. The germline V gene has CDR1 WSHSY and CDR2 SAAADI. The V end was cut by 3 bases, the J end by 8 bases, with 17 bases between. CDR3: CASSEPGYPRDEQFF. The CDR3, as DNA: TGCGCCAGCAGTGAACCGGGTTACCCCCGCGATGAGCAGTTCTTC.

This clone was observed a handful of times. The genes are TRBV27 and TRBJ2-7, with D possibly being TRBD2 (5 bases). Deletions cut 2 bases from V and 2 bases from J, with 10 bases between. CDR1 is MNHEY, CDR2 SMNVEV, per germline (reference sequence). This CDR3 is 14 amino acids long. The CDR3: CASSLGGTAYEQYF. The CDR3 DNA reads TGTGCCAGCAGTTTAGGAGGCACCGCCTACGAGCAGTACTTC.